This T cell receptor (beta chain) was retrieved from a study of CD8+ T cells in alopecia areata. The wider study: Affected scalp percentage set treated patients' severity scores. Whole-study findings and limits: Uncertain still, given a single nonresponder, is whether baseline CD8+ expansion links to response. Scalp lesions, especially in alopecia totalis/universalis, had higher clonality than normal scalp. Tofacitinib significantly decreased scalp clonality and expanded CD8+ clones among top 100.

Note on this clone: Its antigen is as yet unknown.

This CDR3 is built from 15 residues. V was clipped by 4 bases and J by 9 bases; unmatched bases: 6. CDR1 is SGHTA, CDR2 FQGTGA, per germline. Stated treatment: oral pan-JAK inhibitor, 5-10 mg twice daily. It was cDNA, reverse transcribed from extracted RNA, that served as the sequencing template. The table came from immunoSEQ multiplex PCR; TCRdb's copy has only in-frame clones and leaves some out. Of about 90,000 clones listed, roughly 45% are singletons. J is TRBJ2-1 and V is TRBV7-3; 13 positions match TRBD2. This receptor was obtained from a human donor with alopecia areata. Source: CD8+ T cells sorted from blood, taken at week 24, from a patient treated with tofacitinib. The CDR3 bases are TGTGCCAGCAGCTCAGGACTAGCGGGAGTAGGTGAGCAGTTCTTC. It translates to CASSSGLAGVGEQFF.